The 23 T cell receptor beta chains below all came from one sample that was sequenced in a study of technical replicates of blood from several donors. The protocol was immunoSEQ multiplex PCR, while the TCRdb copy is restricted to in-frame clones and leaves out a portion. Of about 83,000 clones in the sample, around 96% were seen once. The sequenced sample was T cells isolated from PBMCs. All receptors come from a human donor in good health.

This chain uses TRBV6-6 with TRBJ1-2, with 7 nucleotides matching TRBD1. This CDR3 has 14 residues. V lost 8 bases, J lost 2 bases, and 8 bases stayed unmatched. Germline V gene data show CDR1 as MNHNY and CDR2 as SVGAGI (reference sequence). The CDR3 coding sequence is TGTGCCAGCCGGGGACAGTTTCCCAACTATGGCTACACCTTC. Protein product: CASRGQFPNYGYTF.

This CDR3 reads CASSDDRGAYEQYF. The CDR3 DNA is TGCGCCAGCTCTGACGACAGGGGAGCCTACGAGCAGTACTTC. The chain joins TRBV5-1 to TRBJ2-7, with TRBD1 matching over 8 bases. V lost 7 bases and J lost 2; bases outside the gene matches: 8. The CDR3 sequence is 14 residues long. CDR1 is SGHRS, CDR2 YFSETQ, per germline.

In this sample, this clone turned up a few times. V and J are TRBV7-9 and TRBJ1-1; D perhaps matches TRBD1 (5 bases). The CDR3 is made up of 13 amino acids. The ends were cut back, 7 bases at V and 0 bases at J, with 9 bases in the middle. Looked up from germline, CDR1 is SEHNR and CDR2 is FQNEAQ (reference sequence). CDR3: CASNRIMNTEAFF. Written as DNA, the CDR3 is TGTGCCAGCAACAGGATCATGAACACTGAAGCTTTCTTT.

The chain recombines TRBV9 with TRBJ2-1; TRBD2 matches at 14 bases. Trimming cost V 4 bases and J 7 bases; bases outside gene matches: 4. This CDR3 contains 15 residues. The germline gives CDR1 SGDLS, CDR2 YYNGEE. The CDR3 nucleotides are TGTGCCAGCAGCATCGGGACTAGCGGGAGAAATGAGCAGTTCTTC. Residues: CASSIGTSGRNEQFF.

The chain couples TRBV18 to TRBJ2-5; unclear D gene. The germline gives CDR1 KGHSH, CDR2 LQKENI. This CDR3 has 14 residues. V was shortened by 0 bases and J by 4 bases, with 9 bases between the two germline ends. The CDR3 region is CASSPPSNRETQYF. The DNA for the CDR3 is TGTGCCAGCTCACCACCTAGCAATAGAGAGACCCAGTACTTC.

The rearrangement joins TRBV20-1 to TRBJ1-4; TRBD1 matches 7 bases. The germline V gene has CDR1 DFQATT and CDR2 SNEGSKA (reference sequence). The J segment lost 16 bases and the V segment lost 3 bases, leaving 8 bases of the junction unmatched. This CDR3 comprises 11 residues. DNA for the CDR3: TGCAGTGCTAGGGGGGACAGCTGGGGGTTTTTT. This translates into CSARGDSWGFF.

V and J are TRBV27 and TRBJ2-5, with 8 bases aligning to TRBD1. Germline CDR1 MNHEY, CDR2 SMNVEV (reference sequence). The ends lost 4 bases at V and 1 base at J; junction bases unmatched: 8. This CDR3 contains 16 residues. CDR3 amino acids: CASSSYQTGGQETQYF. CDR3 DNA: TGTGCCAGCAGTTCTTATCAAACAGGGGGCCAAGAGACCCAGTACTTC.

This chain uses TRBV7-3 with TRBJ2-4; D gene ambiguous. V lost 1 base and J lost 0, with 10 bases in between. This CDR3 spans 16 amino acids. Germline V gene lookup returns CDR1 SGHTA and CDR2 FQGTGA. CDR3 nucleotides: TGTGCCAGCAGCTTAAGCAGGTATCTAGCCAAAAACATTCAGTACTTC. It translates to CASSLSRYLAKNIQYF.

This chain connects TRBV12-5 to TRBJ1-1; D unclear. CDR3 length equals 14 residues. Per germline, CDR1 LGHNT and CDR2 FRNRAP. Trimming removed 5 bases from V and 4 bases from J, with 14 bases in between. The CDR3 spells CASGLGLGSTEAFF. The CDR3 DNA sequence: TGTGCTAGTGGTCTGGGTCTAGGAAGCACTGAAGCTTTCTTT.

The chain couples TRBV9 to TRBJ2-1, with 7 bases matching TRBD2. The CDR3 has 15 amino acids. Germline lookup yields CDR1 SGDLS and CDR2 YYNGEE. V lost 4 bases and J lost 1; bases outside the gene matches: 5. The CDR3 coding sequence is TGTGCCAGCAGCCCCTGGCGGGAGTCCTACAATGAGCAGTTCTTC. As protein: CASSPWRESYNEQFF.

This chain uses TRBV9 with TRBJ2-1, with D tentatively TRBD1 (6 bases). V gave up 4 bases and J gave up 6 bases, with 17 bases separating them. The germline CDR1 and CDR2 sequences are SGDLS and YYNGEE. This CDR3 region has 15 residues. As DNA, the CDR3 is TGTGCCAGCAGCCCCCGAGGGAACAGGGCCAATGAGCAGTTCTTC. This encodes CASSPRGNRANEQFF.

V usage is TRBV7-3 and J usage is TRBJ2-6, with D hard to call. Trimming pared 1 base from V and 0 bases from J, leaving 13 bases between. The germline V gene encodes CDR1 SGHTA and CDR2 FQGTGA. CDR3 length: 18 amino acids. DNA for the CDR3: TGTGCCAGCAGCTTAAGGGCGCGCGCGAGCTCTGGGGCCAACGTCCTGACTTTC. It codes for CASSLRARASSGANVLTF.

This chain joins TRBV28 and TRBJ2-7, with TRBD2 matching over 9 bases. The CDR3 has 15 residues. CDR1 is MDHEN, CDR2 SYDVKM, per germline. Trimming at V came to 4 bases and at J to 3 bases, leaving 7 bases not matched to a gene. For the CDR3, the DNA is TGTGCCAGCAGTTCCGAGCGGGAGGCAGACTACGAGCAGTACTTC. Amino acids: CASSSEREADYEQYF.

V and J are TRBV7-7 and TRBJ2-5; D is unclear. Per the germline V gene, CDR1 is SSHAT and CDR2 is FNYEAQ (reference sequence). Trimming removed 1 base from V and 5 bases from J, with 8 bases in between. The CDR3 extends over 13 amino acids. CDR3 in amino acids: CASSLVSWETQYF. CDR3 nucleotide sequence: TGTGCCAGCAGCTTAGTCAGTTGGGAGACCCAGTACTTC.

The chain is built from TRBV5-6 and TRBJ1-1; D unresolved. In germline, CDR1 is SGHDT, CDR2 YYEEEE. CDR3 size: 11 residues. Trimming stripped 0 bases from V and 7 bases from J, with 4 bases between. CDR3 region: CASSLANEAFF. For the CDR3, the DNA is TGTGCCAGCAGCTTGGCCAATGAAGCTTTCTTT.

V and J are TRBV6-5 and TRBJ2-5, with 8 bases identical to TRBD2. V gave up 4 bases and J gave up 1 base; unmatched junction bases: 5. Germline CDR1 MNHEY, CDR2 SVGAGI. The CDR3 contains 15 residues. CDR3 bases: TGTGCCAGCAGTTCTACCGGGAGGGCCCAAGAGACCCAGTACTTC. Translating it yields CASSSTGRAQETQYF.

The V call is TRBV15, the J call TRBJ2-7; a weak D match, TRBD1 (6 bases). V lost 8 bases, J lost 4 bases, and 18 bases lay in between. The CDR3 length is 14 residues. Per germline, CDR1 LNHNV and CDR2 YYDKDF (reference sequence). The CDR3 here is CATSKGQFSYEQYF. CDR3 DNA: TGTGCCACCTCTAAAGGACAGTTTAGTTACGAGCAGTACTTC.

V and J are TRBV5-1 and TRBJ2-1; 9 bases line up with TRBD2. The CDR3 sequence is 16 residues long. The V gene end was trimmed by 2 bases and the J gene end by 8 bases; junction bases not matched to a gene: 11. The germline CDR1 and CDR2 sequences are SGHRS and YFSETQ. CDR3 DNA sequence: TGCGCCAGCAGCTTCGGTCTTAGCGGGGGTCTGGATGAGCAGTTCTTC. It encodes CASSFGLSGGLDEQFF.

This clone was detected once. V and J are TRBV5-8 and TRBJ2-3, with TRBD2 as a possible D gene (5 bases). The CDR3 contains 15 residues. In germline, CDR1 is SGHTS, CDR2 YDEGEE. V lost 0 bases to trimming and J lost 0 bases, with 8 bases between them. Here the CDR3 DNA reads TGTGCCAGCAGCTTGGTAGCGTATAGCACAGATACGCAGTATTTT. Its protein is CASSLVAYSTDTQYF.

This clone has only one observation. The chain recombines TRBV5-1 with TRBJ2-5; 11 positions match TRBD2. V lost 2 bases to trimming and J lost 1 base; unmatched junction nucleotides: 4. Germline-derived CDR1 and CDR2 are SGHRS and YFSETQ. The CDR3 is 16 amino acids. CDR3 loop: CASSFLAGGFQETQYF. CDR3 coding DNA: TGCGCCAGCAGCTTTTTAGCGGGAGGGTTCCAAGAGACCCAGTACTTC.

V gene TRBV21-1 combines with J gene TRBJ2-2; the table's D call, TRBD2, was not checked against the DNA. TRBV21-1 is tagged as a pseudogene. CDR3 length: 11 residues. As DNA, the CDR3 is TGTGCCAGCGAGGGTTCCGGGGAGCTGTTTTTT. Its translation is CASEGSGELFF.

V usage is TRBV5-6 and J usage is TRBJ1-2, with TRBD1 matching 8 bases. J was trimmed by 6 bases and V by 1 base; bases with no gene match: 8. CDR1 is SGHDT, CDR2 YYEEEE, per germline. The CDR3 length is 15 residues. CDR3: CASSLPHQGADGYTF. In DNA form, the CDR3 reads TGTGCCAGCAGCTTGCCTCACCAGGGGGCCGATGGCTACACCTTC.

This chain uses TRBV2 with TRBJ2-2; TRBD2 aligns across 10 bases. The CDR3 runs to 15 residues. From germline, CDR1 is SNHLY and CDR2 FYNNEI. J was trimmed by 4 bases and V by 6 bases; bases with no gene match: 5. The CDR3 reads CASRGTSASTGELFF. Here the CDR3 DNA reads TGTGCCAGCAGGGGGACTAGCGCAAGCACCGGGGAGCTGTTTTTT.